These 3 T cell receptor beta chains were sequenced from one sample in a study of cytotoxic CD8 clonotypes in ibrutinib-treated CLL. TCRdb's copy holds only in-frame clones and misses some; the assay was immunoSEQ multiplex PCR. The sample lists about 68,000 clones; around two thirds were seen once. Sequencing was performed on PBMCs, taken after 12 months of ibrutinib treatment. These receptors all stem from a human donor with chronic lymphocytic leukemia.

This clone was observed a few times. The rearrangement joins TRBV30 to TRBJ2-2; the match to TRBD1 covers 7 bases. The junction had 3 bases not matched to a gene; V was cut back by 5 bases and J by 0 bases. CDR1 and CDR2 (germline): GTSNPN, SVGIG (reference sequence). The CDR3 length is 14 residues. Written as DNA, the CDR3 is TGTGCCTGGGGGGGACAGTCGAACACCGGGGAGCTGTTTTTT. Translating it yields CAWGGQSNTGELFF.

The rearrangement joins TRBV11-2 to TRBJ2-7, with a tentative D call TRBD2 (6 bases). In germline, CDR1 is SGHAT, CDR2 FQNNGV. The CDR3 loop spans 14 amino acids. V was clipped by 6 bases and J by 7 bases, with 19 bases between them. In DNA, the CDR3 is TGTGCCAGCAGTCGGACTACCTGGTCGAGTGAGCAGTACTTC. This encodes CASSRTTWSSEQYF. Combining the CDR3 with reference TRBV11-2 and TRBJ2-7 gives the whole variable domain EAGVAQSPRYKIIEKRQSVAFWCNPISGHATLYWYQQILGQGPKLLIQFQNNGVVDDSQLPKDRFSAERLKGVDSTLKIQPAKLEDSAVYLCASSRTTWSSEQYFGPGTRLTVT.

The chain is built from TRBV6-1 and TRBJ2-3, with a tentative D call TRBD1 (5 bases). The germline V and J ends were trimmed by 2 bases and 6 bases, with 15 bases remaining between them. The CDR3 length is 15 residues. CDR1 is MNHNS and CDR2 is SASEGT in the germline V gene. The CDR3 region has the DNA TGTGCCAGCAGTGAACAGGGAATTCTATCTGATACGCAGTATTTT. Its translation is CASSEQGILSDTQYF.